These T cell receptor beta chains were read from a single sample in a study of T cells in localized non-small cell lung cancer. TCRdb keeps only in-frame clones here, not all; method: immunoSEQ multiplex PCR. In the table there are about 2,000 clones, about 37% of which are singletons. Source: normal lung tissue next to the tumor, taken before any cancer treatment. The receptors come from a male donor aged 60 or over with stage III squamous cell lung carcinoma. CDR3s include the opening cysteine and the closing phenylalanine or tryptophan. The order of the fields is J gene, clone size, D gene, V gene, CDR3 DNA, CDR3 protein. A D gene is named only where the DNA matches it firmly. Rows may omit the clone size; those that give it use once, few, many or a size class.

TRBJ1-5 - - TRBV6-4 TGTGCCAGCAGTGCTGAAGGCAATCAGCCCCAGCATTTT CASSAEGNQPQHF
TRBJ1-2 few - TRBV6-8 TGTGCCAGCAGACCCTTTGGGGCTAACTATGGCTACACCTTC CASRPFGANYGYTF
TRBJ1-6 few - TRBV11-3 TGTGCCAGCAGGGGGAGGGTCACCCTGAAGGATTCACCCCTCCATTTT CASRGRVTLKDSPLHF
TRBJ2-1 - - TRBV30 TGTGCCTGGAGCTTCGGACCTAGGGATGACTACAATGAGCAGTTCTTC CAWSFGPRDDYNEQFF
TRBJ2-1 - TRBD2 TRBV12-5 TGTGCCACCGGGGGGGTAGCGGAGCAGTTCTTC CATGGVAEQFF
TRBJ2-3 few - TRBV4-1 TGCGCCAGCAGTCTCTTAAGGGTAGGGACTAGCACAGATACGCAGTATTTT CASSLLRVGTSTDTQYF
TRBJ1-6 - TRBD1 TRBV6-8 TGTGCCATCAAGGAGGGACAGGGCGTCGATAATTCACCCCTCCACTTT CAIKEGQGVDNSPLHF
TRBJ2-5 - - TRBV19 TGTGCCAGTAGTATCACTAGTAGGGAGACCCAGTACTTC CASSITSRETQYF
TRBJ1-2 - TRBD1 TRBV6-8 TGTGCCAGCAGTTGGGGACAGGGGAGCTATGGCTACACCTTC CASSWGQGSYGYTF
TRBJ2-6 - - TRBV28 TGTGCCAGCAGTTTAAATTCCATTTCTGGGGCCAACGTCCTGACTTTC CASSLNSISGANVLTF
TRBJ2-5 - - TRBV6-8 TGTGCCTCCCGTTGGGTAGGGGCGGAGACCCAGTACTTC CASRWVGAETQYF
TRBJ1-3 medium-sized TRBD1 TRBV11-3 TGTGCCAGCACCGGGACAGACTCTGGAAACACCATATATTTT CASTGTDSGNTIYF
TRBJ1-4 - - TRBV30 TGTGCCTGGAGTGTAACCCGGGGTGAAAAACTGTTTTTT CAWSVTRGEKLFF
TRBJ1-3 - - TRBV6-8 TGTGCCAGCAGTCCTAAGCCGGGACCGCGGGACACCATATATTTT CASSPKPGPRDTIYF
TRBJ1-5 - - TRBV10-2 TGCGCCAGCAGTGAGTCGGCAGGGTCGTATCAGCCCCAGCATTTT CASSESAGSYQPQHF
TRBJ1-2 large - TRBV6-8 TGTGCCAGCAGGGACCTCGGGCAACTCAACTATGGCTACACCTTC CASRDLGQLNYGYTF
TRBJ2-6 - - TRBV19 TGTGCCAGTAGTTCCCAGGACGGGAGCTCTGGGGCCAACGTCCTGACTTTC CASSSQDGSSGANVLTF
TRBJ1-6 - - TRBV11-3 TGTGCCAGCAGCTTAGAGCAAGGCTATAATTCACCCCTCCACTTT CASSLEQGYNSPLHF
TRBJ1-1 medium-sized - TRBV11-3 TGTGCCAGCAGCTTAGGTACTTTGAACACTGAAGCTTTCTTT CASSLGTLNTEAFF
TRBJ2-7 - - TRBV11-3 TGTGCCAGCAGCTCACGAGTGGGGTCCTACGAACAGTACTTC CASSSRVGSYEQYF
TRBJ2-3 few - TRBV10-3 TGTGCCAGCGATAGTAGCGGATACACAGATACGCAGTATTTT CASDSSGYTDTQYF
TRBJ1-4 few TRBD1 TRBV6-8 TGTGCCAGCAGTGACAGGGGCGGTAGTGAAAAACTGTTTTTT CASSDRGGSEKLFF
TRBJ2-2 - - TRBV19 TGTGCCAGTAGCCGACAAGGGGGGACCGGGGAGCTGTTTTTT CASSRQGGTGELFF
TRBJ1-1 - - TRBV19 TGTGCCAGTAGTATAGATGGCAGGGGCGTAATGGGCACTGAAGCTTTCTTT CASSIDGRGVMGTEAFF
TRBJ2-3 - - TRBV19 TGTGCCAGTAGGGGGGGATACAGATTGACAGATACGCAGTATTTT CASRGGYRLTDTQYF
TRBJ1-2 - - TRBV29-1 TGCAGCGTTGAACACGGAAACTATGGCTACACCTTC CSVEHGNYGYTF
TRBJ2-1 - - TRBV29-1 TGCAGCGTAACTGGGATGGGATTCAATGAGCAGTTCTTC CSVTGMGFNEQFF
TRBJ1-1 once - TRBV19 TGTACCAGTAGTATGGGGGCTGGCACTGAAGCTTTCTTT CTSSMGAGTEAFF
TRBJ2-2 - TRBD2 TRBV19 TGTGCCAGTAAGCCAGCGGGGCCCACGAACACCGGGGAGCTGTTTTTT CASKPAGPTNTGELFF
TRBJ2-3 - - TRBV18 TGTGCCAGCTCACCTTATTCAGGGAGGCGCACAGATACGCAGTATTTT CASSPYSGRRTDTQYF
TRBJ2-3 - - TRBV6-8 TGTGCCAGCAGGACGGGACTTTCTAACACAGATACGCAGTATTTT CASRTGLSNTDTQYF
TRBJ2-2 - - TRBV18 TGTGCCAGCTCACCCCTGGACAGCTCCGGGGAGCTGTTTTTT CASSPLDSSGELFF
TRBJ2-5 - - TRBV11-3 TGTGCCAGCAGCTTAGGAGGGACACCTCAAGAGACCCAGTACTTC CASSLGGTPQETQYF
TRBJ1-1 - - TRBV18 TGTGCCAGCTCACCACTGGGGGATCCTGAAGCTTTCTTT CASSPLGDPEAFF
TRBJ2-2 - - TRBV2 TGTGCCAGCAGAAAGGGACAGAACACCGGGGAGCTGTTTTTT CASRKGQNTGELFF
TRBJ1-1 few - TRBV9 TGTGCCAGCAGCCCCGTCGACACCTTCAACACTGAAGCTTTCTTT CASSPVDTFNTEAFF
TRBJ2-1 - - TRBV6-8 TGTGCCAGCAGCCGCAGACTCAATGAGCAGTTCTTC CASSRRLNEQFF
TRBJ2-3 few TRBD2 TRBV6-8 TGTGCCATCAAGGGGACTAGCGGGACAGATACGCAGTATTTT CAIKGTSGTDTQYF
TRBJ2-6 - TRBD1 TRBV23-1 TGCGCCAGCAGCCAGGTCAGGGGGCTGGCTGGGGCCAACGTCCTGACTTTC CASSQVRGLAGANVLTF
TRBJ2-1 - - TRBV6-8 TGTGCCAGCAGCCTCAGGCAGTACAATGAGCAGTTCTTC CASSLRQYNEQFF
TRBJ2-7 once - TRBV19 TGTGCCAGCTCCCGGGACTTCTCGCGGGGGCAGTACTTC CASSRDFSRGQYF
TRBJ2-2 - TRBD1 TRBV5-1 TGCGCCAGCAGCTCAGGGGGATCAAGAACCGGGGAGCTGTTTTTT CASSSGGSRTGELFF
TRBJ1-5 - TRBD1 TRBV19 TGTGCCAGTAGTATCAGGGGGCATAGCAATCAGCCCCAGCATTTT CASSIRGHSNQPQHF
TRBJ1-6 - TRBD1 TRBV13 TGTGCCAGCGAACCCGGACAGGGTAATTCACCCCTCCACTTT CASEPGQGNSPLHF
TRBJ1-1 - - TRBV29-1 TGCAGCGTTGAGACAGGTTGGGGCACTGAAGCTTTCTTT CSVETGWGTEAFF
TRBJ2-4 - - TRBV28 TGTGCCAGCAGTCCCCCCGGCGTAGCCAAAAACATTCAGTACTTC CASSPPGVAKNIQYF
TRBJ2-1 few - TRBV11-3 TGTGCCAGCAGCCCAGGACAGAGAAACTACAATGAGCAGTTCTTC CASSPGQRNYNEQFF